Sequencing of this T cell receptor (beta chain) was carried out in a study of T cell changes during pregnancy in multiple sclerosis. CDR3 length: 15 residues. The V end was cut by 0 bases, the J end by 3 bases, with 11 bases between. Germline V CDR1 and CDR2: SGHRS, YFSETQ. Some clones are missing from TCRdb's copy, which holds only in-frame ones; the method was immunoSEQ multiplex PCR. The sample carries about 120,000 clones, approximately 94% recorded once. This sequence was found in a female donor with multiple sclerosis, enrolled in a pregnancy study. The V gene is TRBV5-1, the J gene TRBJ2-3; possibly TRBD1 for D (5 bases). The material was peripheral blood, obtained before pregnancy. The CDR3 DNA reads TGCGCCAGCAGCTTGGCAAGGGGTCGAACAGATACGCAGTATTTT. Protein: CASSLARGRTDTQYF.